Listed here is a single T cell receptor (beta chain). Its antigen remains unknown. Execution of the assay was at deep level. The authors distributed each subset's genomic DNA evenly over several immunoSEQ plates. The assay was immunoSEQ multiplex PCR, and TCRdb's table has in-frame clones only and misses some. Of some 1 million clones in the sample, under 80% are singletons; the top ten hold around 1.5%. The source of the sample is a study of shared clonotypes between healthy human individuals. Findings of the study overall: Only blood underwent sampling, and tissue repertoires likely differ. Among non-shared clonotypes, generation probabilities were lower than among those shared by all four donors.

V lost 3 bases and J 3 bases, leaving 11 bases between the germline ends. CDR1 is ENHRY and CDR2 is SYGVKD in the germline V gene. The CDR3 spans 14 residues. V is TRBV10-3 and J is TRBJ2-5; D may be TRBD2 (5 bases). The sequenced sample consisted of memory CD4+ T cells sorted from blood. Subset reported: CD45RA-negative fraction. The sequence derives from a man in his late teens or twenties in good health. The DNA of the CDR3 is TGTGCCATCAGTGACTTTCCCGGGAAAGAGACCCAGTACTTC. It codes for CAISDFPGKETQYF.